This T cell receptor beta chain was identified in a study of beta chain features in type 1 diabetes. In the study overall: Patients shared similar age, gender and cell yields with healthy donors.

The entirety of the isolated RNA underwent reverse transcription, so expressed TCRB transcripts were sequenced. Using immunoSEQ multiplex PCR, the repertoire was profiled, and TCRdb retains in-frame clones only, with some absent. Of hundreds of thousands of clones in the sample, under 15% were seen once. General study points: Diminished insertions and augmented deletions at VDJ junctions characterized type 1 diabetes patients. Among all four CD4+ subsets, Type 1 diabetes patients had TCRB CDR3s that were moderately but significantly shorter. Cells with high TCR expression could be over-represented by cDNA sequencing.

V trimming: 8 bases; J trimming: 5 bases; junction bases outside the gene matches: 2. CDR3 length: 12 amino acids. Germline CDR1 reads SGHNT; CDR2 reads YENEEA. With respect to this clone: The antigen remains undetermined.

Sorted CD4+ subsets: naive, central memory, regulatory, stem cell-like memory (CD45RO/CCR7/CD25/CD127/CD95/CD27 panel). The sample was naive CD4+ T cells from blood. The rearrangement uses TRBV11-3 and TRBJ2-2; 7 bases are shared with TRBD1. This clonotype was sampled from a man aged 18 to 30 with type 1 diabetes. This chain's CDR3 is CASGGQTGELFF. CDR3 DNA: TGTGCCAGCGGGGGACAGACCGGGGAGCTGTTTTTT.